Listed here is a single T cell receptor (beta chain). The antigen is unknown. The protocol was immunoSEQ multiplex PCR, while the TCRdb copy is restricted to in-frame clones and leaves out a portion. The table includes about 62,000 clones, more than 70% detected once. V shed 3 bases and J shed 15 bases, with 15 bases lying between them. Germline lookup yields CDR1 MDHEN and CDR2 SYDVKM. This CDR3 region has 12 residues. This entry belongs to a study of PD-1 blockade in classical Hodgkin lymphoma. Brentuximab vedotin exposure varied, and every patient relapsed after autologous stem cell transplantation. Study outcomes and limitations: Causes of the repertoire differences remain undefined, possibly disease activity or prior therapy. As was reported, newly diagnosed patients showed lower baseline TCR diversity than healthy donors did. A significant rise in TCR diversity by C4D1 was seen for CD4+ but not CD8+ cells. Partial responders and progressors had significantly lower baseline TCR diversity.

The specimen comprised peripheral blood mononuclear cells (PBMCs), sampled at baseline. The clonotype originates from a human donor with classical Hodgkin lymphoma. The V and J genes are TRBV28 and TRBJ1-5; D might be TRBD1 (5 bases). CDR3 sequence reads: CASSLGTASRHF. CDR3 DNA sequence: TGTGCCAGCAGTTTGGGGACCGCCTCTCGGCATTTT.